This entry lists 32 T cell receptor beta chains sequenced from one sample in a study of T-cell memory formation after mild COVID-19. TCRdb re-called the 5' RACE reads with MiXCR, one entry per CDR3 protein. Among around 340,000 distinct CDR3 sequences, roughly 13% were seen once, and the ten largest hold 22%. The sequencing input was PBMCs or a T cell subset sorted from them (not recorded which). The receptors were gathered from a young man who had mild COVID-19 (a few samples of this study predate the infection). Cell type and time point are not known.

The CDR3: CASSLGPASGGGNIQYF. The CDR3 DNA follows: TGTGCCAGCAGCTTAGGTCCCGCTAGCGGTGGAGGGAACATTCAGTACTTC. This rearrangement joins TRBV7-3 to TRBJ2-4; 7 bases agree with TRBD2. Germline V gene lookup returns CDR1 SGHTA and CDR2 FQGTGA. V dropped 2 bases and J dropped 7; count of bases not matched to a gene: 14. The CDR3 is 17 residues long.

This clonotype was recorded a few times. The V and J genes are TRBV20-1 and TRBJ2-7, with D tentatively TRBD1 or TRBD2 (6 bases each). The germline V gene encodes CDR1 DFQATT and CDR2 SNEGSKA (reference sequence). This CDR3 is built from 12 residues. V was pared by 5 bases and J by 3 bases, with 11 bases between. The CDR3 nucleotides read TGCAGTGCTGGGGGGCAGAACTACGAGCAGTACGTC. Protein sequence: CSAGGQNYEQYV.

CDR3 DNA sequence: TGTGCCAGCAGCCTCCCAAACGTAATGCAAGAGACCCAGTACTTC. Protein: CASSLPNVMQETQYF. The V and J genes are TRBV5-6 and TRBJ2-5; D is undetermined. This CDR3 comprises 15 residues. Germline CDR1 reads SGHDT; CDR2 reads YYEEEE. V lost 4 bases and J 2 bases, leaving 15 bases between the germline ends. Looking up the rest from reference TRBV5-6 and TRBJ2-5 gives the full variable domain: DAGVTQSPTHLIKTRGQQVTLRCSPKSGHDTVSWYQQALGQGPQFIFQYYEEEERQRGNFPDRFSGHQFPNYSSELNVNALLLGDSALYLCASSLPNVMQETQYFGPGTRLLVL.

CDR3 residues: CASRRGAYEQYF. The CDR3 DNA is TGTGCCAGCAGGAGGGGGGCCTACGAGCAGTACTTC. The rearrangement joins TRBV12-3 or TRBV12-4 to TRBJ2-7; perhaps D is TRBD1 or TRBD2 (6 bases each). The V end was cut by 6 bases, the J end by 2 bases, with 8 bases between. This CDR3 is 12 amino acids long.

The chain couples TRBV6-5 to TRBJ1-4; D unresolved. Germline V gene sequence: CDR1 MNHEY, CDR2 SVGAGI. The CDR3 totals 15 residues. V was cut by 7 bases and J by 0 bases, with 12 bases left in between. The CDR3 nucleotides are TGTGCCAGCACCGGGCGGCATACAACTAATGAAAAACTGTTTTTT. Translation: CASTGRHTTNEKLFF.

The V and J genes are TRBV5-6 and TRBJ1-1; maybe TRBD1 (6 bases). This CDR3 spans 15 amino acids. Trimming removed 4 bases at V and 4 bases at J, with 17 bases between. CDR1 and CDR2 (germline): SGHDT, YYEEEE. This chain's CDR3 is CASSRPQGRATEAFF. The CDR3 bases are TGTGCCAGCAGCCGCCCGCAGGGGCGGGCCACTGAAGCTTTCTTT.

V and J are TRBV3-1 and TRBJ2-5; possibly TRBD2 for D (7 bases). The CDR3 is 15 amino acids. Germline CDR1 LGHDT, CDR2 YNNKEL (reference sequence). Trimming left V 1 base short and J 4 bases short, with 13 bases between. CDR3 protein: CASSQGVGGGETQYF. Here the CDR3 DNA reads TGTGCCAGCAGCCAAGGAGTGGGAGGGGGAGAGACCCAGTACTTC.

This clonotype has just a few counts. The rearrangement links TRBV28 to TRBJ1-1; D uncertain. CDR3 length equals 13 residues. Trimming took off 2 bases at V and 7 bases at J, with 11 bases between the two ends. The germline gives CDR1 MDHEN, CDR2 SYDVKM. The CDR3 is CASSLMGNREAFF. Here the CDR3 DNA reads TGTGCCAGCAGTTTAATGGGGAACCGTGAAGCTTTCTTT.

The sample holds a few counts of this clonotype. The chain combines TRBV20-1 with TRBJ2-3; D gene unclear. The CDR3 length is 13 residues. The germline V gene has CDR1 DFQATT and CDR2 SNEGSKA (reference sequence). Trimming took 3 bases from V and 4 from J, leaving 11 bases between them. The chain's CDR3 is CSASIGTSDTQYF. The CDR3 nucleotides are TGCAGTGCTAGTATTGGAACTTCAGATACGCAGTATTTT.

The chain has TRBV7-2 and TRBJ1-2; 7 bases map to TRBD1. Looked up from germline, CDR1 is SGHTA and CDR2 is FQGNSA. J lost 6 bases, V lost 1 base, and 5 bases had no gene match. The CDR3 is made up of 14 amino acids. The CDR3 loop is CASSLGQDRHGYTF. The CDR3 DNA reads as TGTGCCAGCAGCTTAGGCCAGGACAGGCATGGCTACACCTTC.

CDR3 DNA: TGTGCCAGCAGCTTAGGCTTGGGATACGAGCAGTACGTC. As protein: CASSLGLGYEQYV. The V call is TRBV7-9, the J call TRBJ2-7; no reliable D call. V shed 1 base and J shed 4 bases, with 8 bases lying between them. The CDR3 consists of 13 residues. Germline values: CDR1 SEHNR, CDR2 FQNEAQ (reference sequence).

This clonotype was seen at least ten times. The chain carries TRBV7-2 and TRBJ1-1, with a weak D call TRBD1 (6 bases). The germline gives CDR1 SGHTA, CDR2 FQGNSA. The CDR3 runs 13 residues. Deletions cut 1 base from V and 7 bases from J, with 10 bases between. CDR3 sequence (DNA): TGTGCCAGCAGCTTAGGTACAGGGTATGAAGCTTTCTTT. Amino acid sequence: CASSLGTGYEAFF.

The genes are TRBV7-3 and TRBJ2-5, with D unresolved. CDR1 and CDR2 (germline): SGHTA, FQGTGA. The CDR3 loop spans 12 amino acids. Trimming removed 4 bases at V and 8 bases at J, with 11 bases between. The CDR3 coding sequence is TGTGCCAGCAGCTCCCCGGATGGCACCCAGTACTTC. The encoded protein is CASSSPDGTQYF.

This clonotype has more than one count but fewer than ten. The chain employs TRBV7-2 and TRBJ2-3; 8 bases are shared with TRBD2. J lost 3 bases, V lost 5 bases, and 10 bases had no gene match. The germline V gene encodes CDR1 SGHTA and CDR2 FQGNSA. The CDR3 length is 16 residues. CDR3 DNA: TGTGCCAGCAGCACTCAAGCGGGGGTCTATACAGATACGCAGTATTTT. Amino acid sequence: CASSTQAGVYTDTQYF. The whole variable domain, remainder taken from reference TRBV7-2 and TRBJ2-3, is GAGVSQSPSNKVTEKGKDVELRCDPISGHTALYWYRQSLGQGLEFLIYFQGNSAPDKSGLPSDRFSAERTGGSVSTLTIQRTQQEDSAVYLCASSTQAGVYTDTQYFGPGTRLTVL.

Comments on this clonotype: A read error may produce the germline difference seen at one junction end. J is TRBJ2-1 and V is TRBV20-1; D not resolved. CDR1 is DFQATT, CDR2 SNEGSKA, per germline (reference sequence). This CDR3 region has 14 residues. The CDR3 DNA is TGCAGTGCTAGAACCCCCCGTTTCCACAATGAGCGGTTCTTC. Encoded protein: CSARTPRFHNERFF.

For the CDR3, the DNA is TGTGCCAGCTCCCGTGCTGGGCCCCAAGAGACCCAGTACTTC. This translates into CASSRAGPQETQYF. J is TRBJ2-5 and V is TRBV12-3 or TRBV12-4; D uncertain. The CDR3 totals 14 residues. With 8 bases removed from V and 1 base from J, the gap between germline ends came to 14 bases.

The chain has TRBV12-3 or TRBV12-4 and TRBJ2-3; D may correspond to TRBD1 or TRBD2 (5 bases each). The CDR3 loop spans 15 amino acids. The V end lost 6 bases, the J end lost 2 bases, and 15 bases lay between the germline ends. The CDR3 region is CASSPRDVYTDTQYF. DNA for the CDR3: TGTGCCAGCAGCCCAAGGGACGTATACACAGATACGCAGTATTTT.

This clonotype was recorded many times. The V and J genes are TRBV27 and TRBJ1-5, with D possibly being TRBD1 (5 bases). The CDR3 length is 13 residues. The ends were cut back, 2 bases at V and 7 bases at J, with 9 bases in the middle. Germline V gene data show CDR1 as MNHEY and CDR2 as SMNVEV (reference sequence). The CDR3 DNA sequence: TGTGCCAGCAGTTTAGGGGGGGAACAGCCCCAGCATTTT. Translating it yields CASSLGGEQPQHF.

The sample holds many counts of this clonotype. The chain recombines TRBV12-3 or TRBV12-4 with TRBJ2-1; possibly TRBD2 for D (5 bases). The CDR3 runs 14 residues. Between the trimmed V and J ends, which lost 5 bases and 7 bases, there was a span of 15 bases. The CDR3 here is CASSTQGPGNEQFF. The CDR3 coding sequence is TGTGCCAGCAGTACGCAAGGCCCGGGGAATGAGCAGTTCTTC.

This clonotype was counted ten times or more. The V and J genes are TRBV30 and TRBJ2-7; TRBD1 might be the D (5 bases). The V end was cut by 0 bases, the J end by 6 bases, with 18 bases between. The germline V gene encodes CDR1 GTSNPN and CDR2 SVGIG (reference sequence). The CDR3 loop spans 15 amino acids. The CDR3 DNA is TGTGCCTGGAGTGTAGGGGCGACGGCCCTGGCCGAGCAGTACTTC. This gives the protein CAWSVGATALAEQYF.

This clonotype was detected a few times. The rearrangement links TRBV5-1 to TRBJ1-6, with a tentative D call TRBD1 (6 bases). CDR1 SGHRS and CDR2 YFSETQ come from the germline V gene. The CDR3 spans 11 residues. V shed 6 bases and J shed 14 bases, with 12 bases lying between them. For the CDR3, the DNA is TGCGCCAGCACCTCGACAGGCACCCTCCACTTT. Translated, it gives CASTSTGTLHF.

The chain couples TRBV6-2 or TRBV6-3 to TRBJ2-7, with a weak D call TRBD1 (5 bases). Germline values: CDR1 MNHEY, CDR2 SVGEGT. The CDR3 contains 13 residues. V lost 7 bases to trimming and J lost 2 bases, with 12 bases between them. CDR3 region: CASTPRAPYEQYF. The CDR3 DNA reads TGTGCCAGCACTCCCAGGGCACCCTACGAGCAGTACTTC.

The chain couples TRBV13 to TRBJ1-5, with D unclear. This CDR3 is 14 amino acids long. Germline-derived CDR1 and CDR2 are PRHDT and FYEKMQ (reference sequence). V was shortened by 6 bases and J by 3 bases, with 12 bases between the two germline ends. The CDR3 spells CASRKTGTNQPQHF. The CDR3 coding sequence is TGTGCCAGCAGAAAGACGGGTACCAATCAGCCCCAGCATTTT.

In its sample, this clonotype was seen a few times. The chain carries TRBV12-3 or TRBV12-4 and TRBJ2-4; 11 nucleotides agree with TRBD2. With 6 bases clipped from V and 8 bases from J, the junction kept 9 bases outside the gene matches. The CDR3 covers 15 residues. The CDR3 coding sequence is TGTGCCAGCAGACCTAGCGGGGGGCGGGCGGACATTCAGTACTTC. Its protein is CASRPSGGRADIQYF.

The table lists this clonotype with a few counts. This sequence joins TRBV6-2 or TRBV6-3 and TRBJ1-1; D unresolved. V shed 0 bases and J shed 0 bases, with 5 bases lying between them. The germline gives CDR1 MNHEY, CDR2 SVGEGT. The CDR3 extends over 14 amino acids. CDR3 DNA: TGTGCCAGCAGTTACTCCTGGTTGAACACTGAAGCTTTCTTT. Translating gives CASSYSWLNTEAFF.

The chain carries TRBV4-1 and TRBJ2-7; tentatively, D is TRBD2 (6 bases). The CDR3 covers 16 residues. CDR1 and CDR2 (germline): MGHRA, YSYEKL. V dropped 4 bases and J dropped 0 bases, with 16 bases sitting between them. The CDR3 reads CASSPAGGGSSYEQYF. The CDR3 coding sequence is TGCGCCAGCAGCCCGGCAGGCGGAGGGAGCTCCTACGAGCAGTACTTC.

This clonotype occurred a few times. The gene calls are TRBV4-1 and TRBJ2-5; 8 bases align to TRBD2. This CDR3 comprises 16 residues. Germline V gene data show CDR1 as MGHRA and CDR2 as YSYEKL. V shed 4 bases and J 1 base; nucleotides not matched to a gene: 8. The CDR3 protein is CASSLGAGEGQETQYF. The CDR3 DNA reads as TGCGCCAGCAGCCTGGGAGCGGGGGAGGGCCAAGAGACCCAGTACTTC.

This clonotype has a handful of counts. This chain connects TRBV11-2 to TRBJ2-4; maybe TRBD2 (6 bases). The germline V and J ends were trimmed by 5 bases and 5 bases, with 16 bases remaining between them. Germline assignment: CDR1 SGHAT and CDR2 FQNNGV. The CDR3 length is 15 residues. Here the CDR3 DNA reads TGTGCCAGCAGCAGAGGGGCAGGCGGGGAAAACATTCAGTACTTC. Amino acids: CASSRGAGGENIQYF.

This clonotype was recorded a few times. The chain links TRBV5-5 to TRBJ1-5; D not resolved. Germline V CDR1 and CDR2: SGHKS, YYEKEE (reference sequence). The length of the CDR3 is 15 residues. Trimming left V 0 bases short and J 0 bases short, with 7 bases between. The CDR3 DNA follows: TGTGCCAGCAGCTTGGTTCCTTCTAGCAATCAGCCCCAGCATTTT. Its protein product is CASSLVPSSNQPQHF.

This clonotype was counted between two and nine times. The chain links TRBV5-1 to TRBJ2-3; D tentatively reads TRBD1 or TRBD2 (5 bases each). V dropped 0 bases and J dropped 0 bases, with 11 bases sitting between them. Germline V gives CDR1 SGHRS, CDR2 YFSETQ. The CDR3 is 16 residues long. CDR3 in DNA: TGCGCCAGCAGCTTGGCGCTGGGACGCAGCACAGATACGCAGTATTTT. This sequence encodes CASSLALGRSTDTQYF.

This clonotype showed up just a few times. This sequence joins TRBV18 and TRBJ2-2, with D unresolved. The germline gives CDR1 KGHSH, CDR2 LQKENI. This CDR3 comprises 15 residues. V was trimmed by 3 bases and J by 3 bases, leaving 11 bases between them. The CDR3 sequence: CASSPQALDTGELFF. DNA of the CDR3: TGTGCCAGCTCACCCCAGGCCTTGGACACCGGGGAGCTGTTTTTT.

Only a few counts were recorded for this clonotype. The chain links TRBV6-5 to TRBJ1-6; possibly TRBD1 for D (5 bases). Germline CDR1 is MNHEY and CDR2 is SVGAGI. V shed 2 bases and J shed 7 bases, with 12 bases lying between them. The CDR3 covers 15 residues. In nucleotides, the CDR3 is TGTGCCAGCAGTTACACGCCGCAGGGCAATTCACCCCTCCACTTT. Its translation is CASSYTPQGNSPLHF.